This entry features one T cell receptor beta chain sequence. The specificity of this receptor is unknown. Within one base of it there is no much larger clone, and no base qualities were kept. TCRbeta CDR3 regions were amplified from genomic DNA using the immunoSEQ Assay, a bias-controlled multiplex PCR. As for the original processing: The number of nucleated cells in each sample was estimated from the amplification of reference gene primers within the assay. Sequence reads were collapsed and filtered to measure the absolute abundance of every unique TCRbeta CDR3 rearrangement. For each sample, productive Simpson clonality was calculated by taking the square root of Simpson's diversity index across productive rearrangements. In its TCRdb copy, this immuneACCESS table keeps in-frame sequences only and misses some clones. Where compared with another copy, unresolved V genes explain less than half of these, and the others have no known cause. V and J calls and clone size are given by that table; D and trimming were obtained from the DNA. The sample has 37,000 or so clones on record, nearly 90% of them singletons. The ten largest clonotypes hold 12% of the sample.

The data were taken from a study of blood T cell repertoires in COVID-19 (dated by TCRdb to about 2020). Study-level background: Collaborator samples came from the United States, Italy and Spain and covered acute and convalescent phases of COVID-19. The material from the prospective study consisted of cDNA or gDNA derived from T cells, B-cell-depleted T cells, or PBMCs. The dataset comprised deeply sampled blood TCRbeta repertoires from subjects exposed to, actively infected with, or recovered from COVID-19. The repertoires were made available in a free public database intended to serve as a resource for research on the immune response to SARS-CoV-2. Samples were obtained from the ongoing ImmuneRACE study (first 160 participants) and from some 1,200 subjects provided by 6 global collaborators. A de-identified subject ID, COVID-19 status, age in years and sex were almost always included in the sample metadata. HLA class I and class II types, where available, came from metadata supplied by the sample provider rather than from assay-based typing. On the study overall, not on this receptor specifically: Clinical and demographic metadata were provided uncurated, with the amount varying by source and participant.

Germline trimming amounts to 0 bases on V and 5 bases on J, with 7 as the count of junction bases outside the gene matches. From the cysteine up to the phenylalanine, the CDR3 has a length of 15 residues. Here the CDR3 DNA is all that survives: 45 bases in frame from base 1. The germline V gene (reference sequence) provides CDR1 WNHNN and CDR2 SYGVQD. Each collaborating institution followed its own protocols to collect whole blood in K2EDTA tubes. For TCRbeta analysis, collaborators shipped samples as frozen whole blood, isolated PBMCs, or DNA extracted from either of those sample types. The chain links TRBV10-1 with TRBJ2-7, with 7 central nucleotides matching TRBD1. The receptor's source is a man in his sixties with active COVID-19. The sample taken for sequencing was peripheral blood. The CDR3 reads CASSESKGAADEQYF. The DNA is as follows: TGCGCCAGCAGTGAGTCGAAGGGGGCGGCCGACGAGCAGTACTTC.